The 7 T cell receptor beta chains in this list originate from one sample, sequenced in a study of PD-1 blockade in classical Hodgkin lymphoma. The method was immunoSEQ multiplex PCR; TCRdb's version includes in-frame clones alone and lacks a portion of them. The sample lists some 40,000 clones; over 60% were seen once. No patient escaped relapse after autologous stem cell transplantation, and brentuximab vedotin exposure varied. The sequenced sample was peripheral blood mononuclear cells (PBMCs), obtained at baseline. Receptor source: a human donor with classical Hodgkin lymphoma.

V usage is TRBV7-8 and J usage is TRBJ2-2, with 8 positions matching TRBD2. Germline CDR1 is SGHVS and CDR2 is FQNEAQ. The CDR3 sequence is 15 residues long. J was trimmed by 4 bases and V by 2 bases; bases with no gene match: 3. CDR3 sequence: CASSLSGSATGELFF. CDR3 nucleotide sequence: TGTGCCAGCAGCTTAAGCGGGAGCGCCACCGGGGAGCTGTTTTTT.

This chain joins TRBV2 and TRBJ1-2, with no clear D. This CDR3 has 12 residues. CDR1 is SNHLY and CDR2 is FYNNEI in the germline V gene. Trimming left V 7 bases short and J 1 base short, with 7 bases between. CDR3: CASNQDNYGYTF. In DNA, the CDR3 is TGTGCCAGCAATCAGGATAACTATGGCTACACCTTC. Full variable domain (rest looked up from reference TRBV2 and TRBJ1-2): EPEVTQTPSHQVTQMGQEVILRCVPISNHLYFYWYRQILGQKVEFLVSFYNNEISEKSEIFDDQFSVERPDGSNFTLKIRSTKLEDSAMYFCASNQDNYGYTFGSGTRLTVV.

Note on this clone: A much bigger clone sits one base away, suggesting this may be a read error. Other DNA variants within this sample encode the same CDR3. The V gene is TRBV9, the J gene TRBJ2-2, with 9 bases matching TRBD2. The CDR3 runs 15 residues. Germline CDR1 and CDR2: SGDLS and YYNGEE. CDR3 coding DNA: TGTGCTAGCAGCGTAGAGCGGGAGGCCACCGGGGAGCTGTTTTTT. This gives the protein CASSVEREATGELFF.

V usage is TRBV6-1 and J usage is TRBJ1-5; D unclear. The length of the CDR3 is 15 residues. Trimming shortened V by 2 bases and J by 4 bases, and 12 bases separated the two germline ends. The germline V gene encodes CDR1 MNHNS and CDR2 SASEGT. The chain's CDR3 is CASSEYGELNQPQHF. The CDR3 DNA follows: TGTGCCAGCAGTGAATATGGGGAGTTGAATCAGCCCCAGCATTTT.

The chain has TRBV13 and TRBJ2-2; D is ambiguous. The CDR3 is 11 residues long. CDR1 is PRHDT, CDR2 FYEKMQ, per germline (reference sequence). V was shortened by 5 bases and J by 8 bases, with 6 bases between the two germline ends. Written as DNA, the CDR3 is TGTGCCAGCAGCGCAGCGGGGGAGCTGTTTTTT. Its protein is CASSAAGELFF.

This chain connects TRBV9 to TRBJ2-1, with 10 nucleotides matching TRBD2. Trimming cost V 0 bases and J 8 bases; bases outside gene matches: 8. The CDR3 covers 16 residues. The germline V gene encodes CDR1 SGDLS and CDR2 YYNGEE. The CDR3 region is CASSVEASGRGDEQFF. CDR3 bases: TGTGCCAGCAGCGTAGAGGCTAGCGGGAGAGGAGATGAGCAGTTCTTC.

The chain has TRBV7-2 and TRBJ1-1, with no clear D. This CDR3 contains 14 residues. CDR1 and CDR2 (germline): SGHTA, FQGNSA. V dropped 1 base and J dropped 3 bases, with 9 bases sitting between them. CDR3 region: CASSLDLGYTEAFF. As DNA, the CDR3 is TGTGCCAGCAGCTTAGATTTGGGATACACTGAAGCTTTCTTT. The entire variable domain, with the rest obtained from reference TRBV7-2 and TRBJ1-1, is as follows: GAGVSQSPSNKVTEKGKDVELRCDPISGHTALYWYRQSLGQGLEFLIYFQGNSAPDKSGLPSDRFSAERTGGSVSTLTIQRTQQEDSAVYLCASSLDLGYTEAFFGQGTRLTVV.